This TCR beta chain appears in the sequencing data of a study of T-cell memory formation after mild COVID-19. Regarding the study as a whole: Contracting clones from day 15 to 85 showed balanced CD4/CD8; later expanders favored CD4+.

With regard to this clonotype: What it recognizes is unknown.

V lost 1 base, J lost 10 bases, and 20 bases lay in between. This CDR3 comprises 16 residues. Germline CDR1 and CDR2: DFQATT and SNEGSKA (reference sequence). The TCR alpha and TCR beta cDNA libraries, bearing sample barcodes and UMIs, were generated by 5'RACE using constant-segment primers. TCRdb independently ran MiXCR on the 5' RACE reads; one entry per CDR3 protein. The sample lists approximately 390,000 distinct CDR3 sequences; roughly 15% were seen once. Specimen: PBMCs or a T cell subset sorted from them (not recorded which). The chain uses TRBV20-1 and TRBJ1-6, with a possible D match to TRBD1 (5 bases). The TCR originated in a man younger than 35 who had mild COVID-19 (a few samples of this study predate the infection). Cell type and time point are not known. This chain's CDR3 is CSARGSGRVEVSPLHF. CDR3 nucleotides: TGCAGTGCTAGAGGCTCGGGCAGGGTGGAGGTATCACCCCTCCACTTT.